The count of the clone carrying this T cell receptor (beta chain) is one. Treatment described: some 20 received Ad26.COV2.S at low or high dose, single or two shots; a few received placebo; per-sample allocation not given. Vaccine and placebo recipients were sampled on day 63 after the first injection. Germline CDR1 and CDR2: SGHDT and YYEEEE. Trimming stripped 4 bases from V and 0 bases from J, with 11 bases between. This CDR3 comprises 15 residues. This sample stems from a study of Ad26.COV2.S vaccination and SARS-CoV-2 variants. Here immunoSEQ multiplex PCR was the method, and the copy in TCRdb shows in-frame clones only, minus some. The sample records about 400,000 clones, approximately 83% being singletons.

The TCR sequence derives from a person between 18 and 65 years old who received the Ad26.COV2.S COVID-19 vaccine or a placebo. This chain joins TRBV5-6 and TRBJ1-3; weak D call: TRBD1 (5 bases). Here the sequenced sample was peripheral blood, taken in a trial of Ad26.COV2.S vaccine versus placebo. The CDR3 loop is CASSPTGDSGNTIYF. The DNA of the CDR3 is TGTGCCAGCAGCCCGACGGGGGACTCTGGAAACACCATATATTTT.